The rows below give T cell receptor beta chains drawn from one sample of a study of T cell responses to AZD1222 COVID-19 vaccine. Libraries were prepared by immunoSEQ multiplex PCR; TCRdb keeps only in-frame clonotypes and omits some of them. The table lists approximately 120,000 clones, roughly 84% of them singletons. The source was peripheral blood, collected 28 days after the second AZD1222 dose. These receptors all come from an adult who received the AZD1222 COVID-19 vaccine. The CDR3 runs from the conserved cysteine through the conserved F or W. A D gene is named only where the DNA matches it firmly. Clone size, where shown, is once, few, many, or a class for clones that have expanded.

v_call	j_call	d_call	clone_size	cdr3_aa	cdr3_nt
TRBV11-3	TRBJ2-1	-	few	CASSSRLTNEQFF	TGTGCCAGCAGCTCCCGACTGACCAATGAGCAGTTCTTC
TRBV28	TRBJ1-4	-	-	CASSWGTLGEKLFF	TGTGCCAGCAGTTGGGGGACACTGGGTGAAAAACTGTTTTTT
TRBV11-2	TRBJ2-7	-	-	CASSLSLTGTFFF	TGTGCCAGCAGCTTAAGCTTGACAGGAACCTTCTTCTTC
TRBV11-3	TRBJ2-1	-	-	CASSQGGGWSYNEQFF	TGTGCCAGCAGCCAAGGCGGGGGCTGGTCCTACAATGAGCAGTTCTTC
TRBV7-3	TRBJ2-3	-	-	CASSLRPAADTQYF	TGTGCCAGCAGCTTAAGACCCGCGGCAGATACGCAGTATTTT
TRBV28	TRBJ1-5	TRBD1	-	CASSNTNRGSQPQHF	TGTGCCAGCAGTAATACTAACAGGGGCAGTCAGCCCCAGCATTTT
TRBV7-2	TRBJ2-2	-	-	CASSFYRGVPGELFF	TGTGCCAGCAGCTTTTATAGGGGGGTTCCCGGGGAGCTGTTTTTT
TRBV12-3/TRBV12-4	TRBJ1-2	TRBD1	-	CASSYTGDYGYTF	TGTGCCAGCAGTTATACAGGGGACTATGGCTACACCTTC
TRBV21-1	TRBJ1-1	-	-	CASSKRQGRNMNTEAFF	TGTGCCAGCAGCAAAAGACAGGGGAGGAATATGAACACTGAAGCTTTCTTT
TRBV18	TRBJ1-1	-	once	CASSPPLPTEAFF	TGTGCCAGCTCACCACCGTTACCCACTGAAGCTTTCTTT
TRBV7-3	TRBJ2-7	TRBD1	-	CASSVTGTGAYEQYF	TGTGCCAGCAGCGTTACGGGAACAGGGGCCTACGAGCAGTACTTC
TRBV19	TRBJ1-5	-	-	CASSIQDSNQPQHF	TGTGCCAGTAGTATACAAGATAGCAATCAGCCCCAGCATTTT
TRBV4-3	TRBJ2-5	-	-	CASSQDWGSQETQYF	TGCGCCAGCAGCCAAGACTGGGGTTCTCAAGAGACCCAGTACTTC
TRBV5-1	TRBJ2-2	-	-	CASSLVAVLDTGELFF	TGCGCCAGCAGCTTGGTGGCGGTGCTGGACACCGGGGAGCTGTTTTTT
TRBV13	TRBJ1-1	-	-	CASSLGQGYTEAFF	TGTGCCAGCAGCTTAGGGCAGGGGTACACTGAAGCTTTCTTT